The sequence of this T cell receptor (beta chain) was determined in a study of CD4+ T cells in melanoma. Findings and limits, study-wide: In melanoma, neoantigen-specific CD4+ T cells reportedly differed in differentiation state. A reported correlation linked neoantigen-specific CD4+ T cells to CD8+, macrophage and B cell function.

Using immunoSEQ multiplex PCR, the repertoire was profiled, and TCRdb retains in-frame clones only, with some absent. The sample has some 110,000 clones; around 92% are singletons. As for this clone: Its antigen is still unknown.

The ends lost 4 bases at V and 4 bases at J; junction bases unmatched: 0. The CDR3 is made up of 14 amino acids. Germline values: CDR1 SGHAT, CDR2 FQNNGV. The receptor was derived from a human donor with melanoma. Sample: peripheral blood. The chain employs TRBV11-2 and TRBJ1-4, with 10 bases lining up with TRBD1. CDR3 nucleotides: TGTGCCAGCAGCTGGACAGGGGGTAATGAAAAACTGTTTTTT. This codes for CASSWTGGNEKLFF.